The source of this T cell receptor (beta chain) is a study of T cell responses to AZD1222 COVID-19 vaccine (dated by TCRdb to about 2021). Some background on the complete study: A total of approximately 230 trial participants underwent TCR sequencing, of whom approximately 210 received two doses of AZD1222 and some 25 received two doses of the MenACWY control vaccine. Trial participants were enrolled by age into subgroups of 18-55, 56-69 and 70-plus years, and around 150, 28 and 57 TCR-sequenced participants, respectively, were included in these subgroups.

What the time point label conveys for this sample: baseline before first vaccination. What the treatment or condition label conveys for this sample: meningococcal conjugate vaccine given as trial control. Vaccinee samples were obtained from the UK trials COV001 and COV002, which included a single-blind randomized controlled phase 2/3 trial of AZD1222 (ChAdOx1 nCoV-19) in healthy adults. For TCRbeta chain sequencing, PBMC samples were collected from trial participants at day 0 and at day 28 after the second dose. At the junction V is shortened by 7 bases and J by 4 bases, with 16 bases in between. Via the germline V gene, CDR1 is MNHEY and CDR2 SVGEGT. The CDR3 runs 14 amino acids, cysteine and phenylalanine included. Only the CDR3 part of the read is kept: 42 bases, read in frame from the first base. This clone came up a few times. There is no known antigen for this receptor. No much larger clone is present one base from it, and per-base qualities are unavailable.

The CDR3 regions of human TCRbeta chains were subjected to immunosequencing. The published analysis was carried out like this. Repertoire TCRs were matched against a reference library of SARS-CoV-2-specific TCRs generated with the MIRA antigen-specificity platform. Breadth was defined as the fraction of unique TCRs that were SARS-CoV-2-associated. Depth was defined as the fraction of total T cells that were SARS-CoV-2-associated. Each spike-specific TCR was assigned to its reactive spike region and to a CD4 or CD8 class using the MIRA data. Log10-transformed breadth and depth values were compared by one-way ANOVA with Sidak's multiple comparisons tests. TCRdb mirrors the immuneACCESS table, restricted to in-frame sequences. Some clones are absent from its copies; in checked studies, under half trace to an unresolved V gene, and the reason for the others is unknown. The D gene and trimming were derived from the DNA, and the V and J assignments and clone size from that table. The sample table shows about 100,000 clones, and more than 75% are seen once. Clones ranked in the top ten supply around 3.8% of the sample.

Overall study results and their limits: After two AZD1222 doses, spike-specific TCR breadth and depth were significantly higher than at day 0 and than in MenACWY recipients. The 56-69-year group was small, and its depth increase did not reach significance, likely because of low power. Most participants were white British and females outnumbered males, and the authors suggested that clonal diversity may have been underestimated. Because no samples from the day 14 peak response were available, repertoires could be characterized only after the peak T cell response. Reportedly, almost half of the unique spike-specific TCRs recognized epitopes lying outside the regions that are mutated in the B.1.351 and B.1.1.7 variants. Only five to seven AZD1222 recipients were SARS-CoV-2 seropositive at baseline, limiting conclusions about previously exposed vaccinees. Vaccine-associated CD4 TCRs spanned the whole spike protein, with dominant responses in regions 160-218 and 743-854.

This chain joins TRBV6-2 or TRBV6-3 to TRBJ1-2; a weak D assignment points to TRBD1 (6 bases agree). Sequencing used peripheral blood, obtained on day 0 of MenACWY control vaccination. The source of this sequence is an adult in good health. The CDR3 in this case is CASNPQGIGYGYTF. The DNA sequence follows: TGTGCCAGCAACCCGCAGGGGATCGGCTATGGCTACACCTTC.